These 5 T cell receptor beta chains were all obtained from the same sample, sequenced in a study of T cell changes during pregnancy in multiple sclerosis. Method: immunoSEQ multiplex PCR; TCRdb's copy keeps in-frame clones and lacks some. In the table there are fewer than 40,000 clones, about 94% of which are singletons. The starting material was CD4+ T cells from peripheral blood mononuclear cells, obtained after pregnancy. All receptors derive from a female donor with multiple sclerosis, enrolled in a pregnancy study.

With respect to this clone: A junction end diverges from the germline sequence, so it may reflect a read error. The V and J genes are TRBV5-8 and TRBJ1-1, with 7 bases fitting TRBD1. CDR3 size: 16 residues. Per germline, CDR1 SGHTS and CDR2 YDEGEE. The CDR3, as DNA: TGTGCCAGCAACACCGGACTGGGACAGATGAACACTGAGGCTTTCTTT. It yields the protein CASNTGLGQMNTEAFF.

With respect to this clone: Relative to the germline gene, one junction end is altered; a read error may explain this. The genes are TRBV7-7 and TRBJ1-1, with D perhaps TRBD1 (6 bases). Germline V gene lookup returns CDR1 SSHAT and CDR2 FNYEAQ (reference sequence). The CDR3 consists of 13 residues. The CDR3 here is CASSSDRLSEAFF. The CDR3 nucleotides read TGTGCTAGCAGCTCAGACAGGCTGAGTGAAGCTTTCTTT. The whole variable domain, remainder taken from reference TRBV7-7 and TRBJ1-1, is GAGVSQSPRYKVTKRGQDVTLRCDPISSHATLYWYQQALGQGPEFLTYFNYEAQPDKSGLPSDRFSAERPEGSISTLTIQRTEQRDSAMYRCASSSDRLSEAFFGQGTRLTVV.

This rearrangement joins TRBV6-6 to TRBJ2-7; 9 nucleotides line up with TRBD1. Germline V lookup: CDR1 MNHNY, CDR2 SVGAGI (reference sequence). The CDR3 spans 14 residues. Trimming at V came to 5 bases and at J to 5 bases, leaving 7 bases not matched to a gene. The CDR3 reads CASSRRQGGNEQYF. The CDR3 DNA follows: TGTGCCAGCAGTCGGCGACAGGGGGGGAACGAGCAGTACTTC.

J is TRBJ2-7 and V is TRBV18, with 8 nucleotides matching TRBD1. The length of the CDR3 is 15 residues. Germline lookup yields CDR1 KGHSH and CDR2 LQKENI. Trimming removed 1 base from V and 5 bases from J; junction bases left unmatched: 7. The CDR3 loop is CASSPLPGGHDEQYF. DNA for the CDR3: TGTGCCAGCTCACCACTTCCAGGGGGCCATGACGAGCAGTACTTC. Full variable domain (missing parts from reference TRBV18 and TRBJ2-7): NAGVMQNPRHLVRRRGQEARLRCSPMKGHSHVYWYRQLPEEGLKFMVYLQKENIIDESGMPKERFSAEFPKEGPSILRIQQVVRGDSAAYFCASSPLPGGHDEQYFGPGTRLTVT.

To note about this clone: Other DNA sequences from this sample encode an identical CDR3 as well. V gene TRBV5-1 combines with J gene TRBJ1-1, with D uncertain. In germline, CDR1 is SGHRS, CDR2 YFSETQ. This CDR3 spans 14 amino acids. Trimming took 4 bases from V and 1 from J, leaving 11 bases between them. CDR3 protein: CASSPGTGNTEAFF. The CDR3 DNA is TGCGCCAGCAGCCCGGGAACGGGGAACACTGAAGCTTTCTTT.